A single sample is the source of the 2 T cell receptor beta chains below, sequenced in a study of blood T cell repertoires in COVID-19. Libraries were prepared by immunoSEQ multiplex PCR; TCRdb keeps only in-frame clonotypes and omits some of them. The repertoire holds approximately 89,000 clones, with almost 95% as singletons. Sequencing input: peripheral blood. The receptors here all came from an older woman with active COVID-19.

V gene TRBV5-1 combines with J gene TRBJ1-4; D ambiguous. The germline V and J ends were trimmed by 0 bases and 1 base, with 7 bases remaining between them. The CDR3 runs to 15 residues. The V gene's germline CDR1 is SGHRS and CDR2 YFSETQ. The chain's CDR3 is CASSLERGTNEKLFF. The CDR3 DNA follows: TGCGCCAGCAGCTTGGAACGGGGAACTAATGAAAAACTGTTTTTT.

This chain joins TRBV6-5 and TRBJ2-7, with a tentative D call TRBD1 (6 bases). The CDR3 consists of 15 residues. Germline V gene sequence: CDR1 MNHEY, CDR2 SVGAGI. V was trimmed by 6 bases and J by 0 bases, leaving 15 bases between them. The chain's CDR3 is CASRDRDASSYEQYF. As DNA, the CDR3 is TGTGCCAGCAGGGACAGAGACGCCTCCTCCTACGAGCAGTACTTC.